The 4 T cell receptor beta chains presented below share a single source sample, sequenced in a study of blood T cells in healthy people across ages. Then a second PCR, running about 6 to 11 cycles, was carried out with a sample-barcoded 5' primer and a J-beta primer mix. TCRdb redid the calling of the 5' RACE reads with MiXCR, one entry per CDR3 protein. The sample shows over a million distinct CDR3 sequences, less than 50% of them seen only once. Input material: blood. Source of these receptors: a woman aged 55 to 70 in good health.

The V and J genes are TRBV5-1 and TRBJ2-5; TRBD1 agrees at 7 bases. V was pared by 0 bases and J by 3 bases, with 8 bases of the junction left unmatched. Germline CDR1 is SGHRS and CDR2 is YFSETQ. CDR3 length equals 16 residues. CDR3 coding DNA: TGCGCCAGCAGCTTGGAGGCGACAGGGACCAAAGAGACCCAGTACTTC. Encoded protein: CASSLEATGTKETQYF.

This sequence joins TRBV20-1 and TRBJ2-3; 10 bases align to TRBD2. CDR1 DFQATT and CDR2 SNEGSKA come from the germline V gene (reference sequence). There are 14 residues in the CDR3. V lost 6 bases, J lost 11 bases, and 14 bases stayed unmatched. The CDR3 nucleotides are TGCAGTGCCCCCAGGACTAGCGGATCCGCGATGCAGTATTTT. As protein: CSAPRTSGSAMQYF.

In this sample, this clonotype turned up a few times. The chain couples TRBV10-3 to TRBJ2-1; 7 bases fit TRBD1. The V gene end was trimmed by 5 bases and the J gene end by 5 bases; junction bases not matched to a gene: 3. The germline CDR1 and CDR2 sequences are ENHRY and SYGVKD. This CDR3 has 13 residues. The CDR3 DNA follows: TGTGCCATCAGTCATGGGACAGACAATGAGCAGTTCTTC. Encoded protein: CAISHGTDNEQFF.

Only a few counts were recorded for this clonotype. The chain links TRBV5-6 to TRBJ2-1, with D uncertain. Near its end, the DNA agrees better with TRBJ2-7, so the J call may be wrong. This CDR3 has 14 residues. Germline lookup yields CDR1 SGHDT and CDR2 YYEEEE. The CDR3 here is CASSLYGVYNEQYF. CDR3 nucleotides: TGTGCCAGCAGCTTATATGGGGTTTACAATGAGCAGTACTTC.